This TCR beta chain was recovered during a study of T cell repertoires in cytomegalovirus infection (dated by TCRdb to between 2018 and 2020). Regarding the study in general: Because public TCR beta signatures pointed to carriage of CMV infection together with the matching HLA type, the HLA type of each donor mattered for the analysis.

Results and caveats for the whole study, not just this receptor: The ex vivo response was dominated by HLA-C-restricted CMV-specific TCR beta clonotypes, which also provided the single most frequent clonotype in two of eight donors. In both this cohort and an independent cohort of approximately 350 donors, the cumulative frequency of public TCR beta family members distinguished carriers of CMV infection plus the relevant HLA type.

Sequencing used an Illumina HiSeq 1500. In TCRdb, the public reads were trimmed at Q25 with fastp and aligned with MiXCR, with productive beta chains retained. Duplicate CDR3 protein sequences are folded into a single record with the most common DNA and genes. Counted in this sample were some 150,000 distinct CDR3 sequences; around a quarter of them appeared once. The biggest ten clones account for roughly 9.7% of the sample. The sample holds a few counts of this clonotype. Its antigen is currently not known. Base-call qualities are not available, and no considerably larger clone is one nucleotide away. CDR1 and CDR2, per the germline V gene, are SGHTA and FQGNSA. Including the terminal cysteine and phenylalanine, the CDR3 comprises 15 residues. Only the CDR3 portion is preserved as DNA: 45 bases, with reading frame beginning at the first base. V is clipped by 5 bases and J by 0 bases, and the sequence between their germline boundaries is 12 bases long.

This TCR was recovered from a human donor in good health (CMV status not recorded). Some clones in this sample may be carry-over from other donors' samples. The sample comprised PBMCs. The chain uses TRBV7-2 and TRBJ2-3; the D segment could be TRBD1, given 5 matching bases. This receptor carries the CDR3 CASSGDSTSTDTQYF. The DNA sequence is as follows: TGTGCCAGCAGCGGAGACAGTACTAGCACAGATACGCAGTATTTT. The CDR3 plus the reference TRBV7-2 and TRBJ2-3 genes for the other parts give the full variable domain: GAGVSQSPSNKVTEKGKDVELRCDPISGHTALYWYRQSLGQGLEFLIYFQGNSAPDKSGLPSDRFSAERTGGSVSTLTIQRTQQEDSAVYLCASSGDSTSTDTQYFGPGTRLTVL.